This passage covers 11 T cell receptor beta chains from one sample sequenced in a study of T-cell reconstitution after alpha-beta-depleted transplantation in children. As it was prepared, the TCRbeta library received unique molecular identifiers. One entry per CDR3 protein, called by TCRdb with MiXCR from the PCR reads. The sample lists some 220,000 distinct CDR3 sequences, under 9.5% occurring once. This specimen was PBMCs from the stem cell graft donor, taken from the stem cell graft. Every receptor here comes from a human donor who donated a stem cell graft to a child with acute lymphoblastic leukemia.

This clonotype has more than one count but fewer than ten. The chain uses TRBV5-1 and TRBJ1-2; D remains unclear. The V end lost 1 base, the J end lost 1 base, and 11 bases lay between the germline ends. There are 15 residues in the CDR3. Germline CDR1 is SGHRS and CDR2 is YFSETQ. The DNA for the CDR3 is TGCGCCAGCAGCTTGCGAGTGCCGAATAACTATGGCTACACCTTC. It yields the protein CASSLRVPNNYGYTF. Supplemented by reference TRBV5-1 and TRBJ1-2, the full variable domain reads KAGVTQTPRYLIKTRGQQVTLSCSPISGHRSVSWYQQTPGQGLQFLFEYFSETQRNKGNFPGRFSGRQFSNSRSEMNVSTLELGDSALYLCASSLRVPNNYGYTFGSGTRLTVV.

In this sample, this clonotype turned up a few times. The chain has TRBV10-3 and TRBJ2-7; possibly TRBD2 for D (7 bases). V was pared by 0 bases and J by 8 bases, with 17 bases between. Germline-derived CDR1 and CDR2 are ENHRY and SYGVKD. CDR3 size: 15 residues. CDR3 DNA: TGTGCCATCAGTGAGTCGCTACAGGGAGGGCAGCAGCAGTACTTC. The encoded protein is CAISESLQGGQQQYF.

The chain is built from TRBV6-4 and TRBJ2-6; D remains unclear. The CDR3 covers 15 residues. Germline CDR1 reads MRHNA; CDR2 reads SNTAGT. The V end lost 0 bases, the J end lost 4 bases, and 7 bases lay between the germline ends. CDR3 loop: CASSDSSDGANVLTF. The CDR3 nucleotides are TGTGCCAGCAGTGACTCGAGTGACGGGGCCAACGTCCTGACTTTC.

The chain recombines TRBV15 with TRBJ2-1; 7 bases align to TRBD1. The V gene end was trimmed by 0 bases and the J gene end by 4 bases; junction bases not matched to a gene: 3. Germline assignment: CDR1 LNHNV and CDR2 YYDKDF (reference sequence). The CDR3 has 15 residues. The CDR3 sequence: CATSRERQGYNEQFF. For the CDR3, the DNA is TGTGCCACCAGCAGAGAAAGACAGGGTTACAATGAGCAGTTCTTC. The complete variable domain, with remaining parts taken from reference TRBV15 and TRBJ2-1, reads DAMVIQNPRYQVTQFGKPVTLSCSQTLNHNVMYWYQQKSSQAPKLLFHYYDKDFNNEADTPDNFQSRRPNTSFCFLDIRSPGLGDTAMYLCATSRERQGYNEQFFGPGTRLTVL.

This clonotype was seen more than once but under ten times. CDR3 coding DNA: TGCGCCAGCAGCCAGAACGGACAGGTCGAAAAACTGTTTTTT. This translates into CASSQNGQVEKLFF. The chain combines TRBV4-1 with TRBJ1-4, with TRBD1 matching 7 bases. The J segment lost 8 bases and the V segment lost 3 bases, leaving 6 bases of the junction unmatched. Germline CDR1 is MGHRA and CDR2 is YSYEKL. This CDR3 has 14 amino acids.

The CDR3 protein is CASSRQGADGELFF. CDR3 sequence (DNA): TGTGCCAGCAGCAGACAGGGGGCGGACGGGGAGCTGTTTTTT. The V gene is TRBV11-3, the J gene TRBJ2-2; 10 bases agree with TRBD1. This CDR3 contains 14 residues. Germline values: CDR1 SGHNT, CDR2 YENEEA. J gave up 7 bases and V 5 bases, and 4 bases lay outside the gene matches.

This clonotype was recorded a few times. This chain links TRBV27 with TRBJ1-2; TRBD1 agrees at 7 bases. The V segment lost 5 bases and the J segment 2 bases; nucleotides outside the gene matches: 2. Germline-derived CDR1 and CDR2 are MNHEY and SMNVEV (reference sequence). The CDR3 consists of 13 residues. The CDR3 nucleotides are TGTGCCAGCAGTGGAGGGGGCAACTATGGCTACACCTTC. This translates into CASSGGGNYGYTF.

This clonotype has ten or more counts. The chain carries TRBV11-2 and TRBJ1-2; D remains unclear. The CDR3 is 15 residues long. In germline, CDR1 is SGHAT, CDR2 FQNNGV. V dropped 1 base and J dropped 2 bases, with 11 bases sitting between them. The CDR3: CASSLVAGMNYGYTF. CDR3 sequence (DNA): TGTGCCAGCAGCTTAGTTGCGGGGATGAACTATGGCTACACCTTC. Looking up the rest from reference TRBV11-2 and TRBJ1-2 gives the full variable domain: EAGVAQSPRYKIIEKRQSVAFWCNPISGHATLYWYQQILGQGPKLLIQFQNNGVVDDSQLPKDRFSAERLKGVDSTLKIQPAKLEDSAVYLCASSLVAGMNYGYTFGSGTRLTVV.

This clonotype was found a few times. The CDR3 sequence: CASSHEGSNEKLFF. The CDR3 DNA is TGTGCCAGCAGCCATGAGGGATCAAATGAAAAACTGTTTTTT. The chain joins TRBV3-1 to TRBJ1-4, with no clear D. The CDR3 runs 14 residues. The V gene's germline CDR1 is LGHDT and CDR2 YNNKEL (reference sequence). The V end lost 3 bases, the J end lost 5 bases, and 10 bases lay between the germline ends.

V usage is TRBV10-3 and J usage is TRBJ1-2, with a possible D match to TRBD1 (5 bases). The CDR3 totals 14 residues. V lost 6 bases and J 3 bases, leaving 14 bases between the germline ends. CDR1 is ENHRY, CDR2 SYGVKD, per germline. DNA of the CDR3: TGTGCCATCAGCGAGAGGGACGGTGACTATGGCTACACCTTC. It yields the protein CAISERDGDYGYTF.

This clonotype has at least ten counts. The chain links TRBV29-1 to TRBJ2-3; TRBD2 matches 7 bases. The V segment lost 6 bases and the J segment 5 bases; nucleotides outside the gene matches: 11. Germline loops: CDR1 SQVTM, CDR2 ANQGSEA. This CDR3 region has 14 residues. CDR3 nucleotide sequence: TGCAGCGTCGAGGGAGCGGGGACGGGAGATACGCAGTATTTT. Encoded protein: CSVEGAGTGDTQYF.